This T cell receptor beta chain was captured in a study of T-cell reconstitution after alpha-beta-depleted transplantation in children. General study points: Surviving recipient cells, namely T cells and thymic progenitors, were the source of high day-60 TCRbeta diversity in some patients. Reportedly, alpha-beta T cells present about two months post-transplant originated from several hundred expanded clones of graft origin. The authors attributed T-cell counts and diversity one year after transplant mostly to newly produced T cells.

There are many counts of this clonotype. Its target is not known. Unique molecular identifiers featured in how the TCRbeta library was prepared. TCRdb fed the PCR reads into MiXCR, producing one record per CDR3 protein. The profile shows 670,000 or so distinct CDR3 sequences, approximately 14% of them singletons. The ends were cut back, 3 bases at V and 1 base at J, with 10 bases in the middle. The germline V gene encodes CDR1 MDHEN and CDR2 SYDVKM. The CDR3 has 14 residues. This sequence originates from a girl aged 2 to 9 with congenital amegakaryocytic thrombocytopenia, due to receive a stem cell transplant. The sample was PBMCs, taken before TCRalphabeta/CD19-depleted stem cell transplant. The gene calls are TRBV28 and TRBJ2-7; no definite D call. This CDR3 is CASSFRLISYEQYF. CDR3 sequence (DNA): TGTGCCAGCAGTTTTAGGCTGATATCCTACGAGCAGTACTTC.